This entry features one TCR beta chain sequence. The data belong to a study of blood T cell repertoires in COVID-19. Across the whole study: Acute-phase and convalescent COVID-19 samples originated in the United States, Italy and Spain. T cells, B-cell-depleted T cells, or PBMCs provided the cDNA or gDNA that served as material.

The ends lost 5 bases at V and 4 bases at J; junction bases unmatched: 10. CDR1 is ENHRY, CDR2 SYGVKD, per germline. This CDR3 comprises 17 residues. Authors' analysis steps: Amplification of reference gene primers was used by the study to estimate nucleated cell counts. The assay was immunoSEQ multiplex PCR, and TCRdb's table has in-frame clones only and misses some. V, J and clone size derive from that table, while D and trimming were established from the DNA sequence. The repertoire has around 130,000 clones, 77% of them found once; the top ten carry 20%. This chain connects TRBV10-3 to TRBJ2-6; 8 bases are a match to TRBD1. Input material: peripheral blood. The clonotype was recovered from a man older than 75 with acute or convalescent COVID-19. The CDR3 protein is CAISPNRDRRGANVLTF. CDR3 nucleotides: TGTGCCATCAGTCCAAACCGGGACAGGCGAGGGGCCAACGTCCTGACTTTC.